The clone carrying this T cell receptor (beta chain) has a handful of counts. Its specificity is unknown. Different DNA sequences within this sample yield the same CDR3. This sample is drawn from a study of CD8+ T cells in alopecia areata. The sorting of PBMCs gave CD4+ and CD8+ T cells. Once RNA had been extracted, it was reverse transcribed into cDNA to act as the sequencing template. Profiling relied on immunoSEQ multiplex PCR, and the TCRdb table lists in-frame clones only, not all of them. The sample shows about 120,000 clones, roughly 66% of them seen only once. Findings and limits, study-wide: Tissue-resident alphabeta T cells belonging to normal skin likewise get sequenced within scalp specimens. For lesional scalp, especially alopecia totalis/universalis, clonality was higher than in normal scalp.

Per germline, CDR1 SNHLY and CDR2 FYNNEI. V was pared by 6 bases and J by 2 bases, with 4 bases of the junction left unmatched. This CDR3 has 14 residues. This rearrangement joins TRBV2 to TRBJ1-5; 7 bases are a match to TRBD1. The sample taken for sequencing was CD4+ T cells sorted from blood. The origin of this receptor is a human donor in good health. CDR3 nucleotide sequence: TGTGCCAGCAGCGGAGACAGGGGCAATCAGCCCCAGCATTTT. Its protein product is CASSGDRGNQPQHF.